Sequencing of this T cell receptor beta chain was carried out in a study of vaccination effects on CD4 cells after COVID-19. As regards this clone: The antigen is undetermined.

Sequencing was preceded by expansion of antigen-specific CD4+ T cells with viral peptide pools in the ViraFEST assay. Investigators separated out CD4+ T cells once about eleven days of culture had passed. According to the study, vaccine recipients showed no prior SARS-CoV-2 infection and negative nucleocapsid antibodies. This CDR3 is built from 15 residues. Germline V lookup: CDR1 SGHRS, CDR2 YFSETQ. The V segment lost 7 bases and the J segment 0 bases; nucleotides outside the gene matches: 5. Generated by immunoSEQ multiplex PCR, the TCRdb table keeps only in-frame clones and is missing some. This table has 77,000 or so clones, 78% appearing once.

Sequenced material: CD4+ T cells from PBMCs cultured with SARS-CoV-2 spike peptides, taken before COVID-19 vaccination. The clonotype was recovered from a human donor who received a COVID-19 vaccine. The rearrangement uses TRBV5-1 and TRBJ2-2; 8 positions agree with TRBD2. The CDR3: CASSGLAANTGELFF. The CDR3 region has the DNA TGCGCCAGCTCCGGACTAGCTGCGAACACCGGGGAGCTGTTTTTT.